This note documents a single T cell receptor (beta chain) sequence. Methods used by the authors: Estimates of nucleated cell counts were drawn from the amplification of reference gene primers. Assay used: immunoSEQ multiplex PCR; TCRdb lists only in-frame clones, some missing. V, J and clone size are taken as reported in that table, and D and trimming were inferred from the DNA itself. This table has roughly 190,000 clones, around 90% appearing once. This sample was taken from a study of blood T cell repertoires in COVID-19. Study-level background: Sites in the United States, Italy and Spain provided acute and convalescent COVID-19 samples. T cells, B-cell-depleted T cells, or PBMCs supplied cDNA or gDNA.

Source material: peripheral blood. The sequence derives from a man aged 40-50 years with active or convalescent COVID-19.

The CDR3 region is CATSRGEGTEAFF. As DNA, the CDR3 is TGTGCCACCAGCAGAGGGGAGGGCACTGAAGCTTTCTTT. This chain connects TRBV15 to TRBJ1-1; D uncertain. CDR1 is LNHNV, CDR2 YYDKDF, per germline (reference sequence). This CDR3 comprises 13 residues. V was cut by 1 base and J by 4 bases, with 7 bases left in between.